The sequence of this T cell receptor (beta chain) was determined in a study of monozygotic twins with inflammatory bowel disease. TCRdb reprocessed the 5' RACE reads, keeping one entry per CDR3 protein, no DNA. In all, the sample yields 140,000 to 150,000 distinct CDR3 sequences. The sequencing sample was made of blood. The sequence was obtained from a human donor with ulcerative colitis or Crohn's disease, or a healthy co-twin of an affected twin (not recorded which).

Here the CDR3 reads CASSLLGGSKGYTF. The gene calls are TRBV5-1 and TRBJ1-2; with no DNA, the TCRdb D assignment of TRBD1 cannot be verified. CDR3 length: 14 amino acids. The V gene's germline CDR1 is SGHRS and CDR2 YFSETQ.